These 30 T cell receptor beta chains originate from one sample sequenced in a study of blood T cell repertoires in COVID-19 (TCRdb year 2020). Libraries were prepared through the immunoSEQ multiplex PCR assay. Held by TCRdb, this immuneACCESS table contains in-frame sequences only and omits some clones. Under half of the omission traces to an unresolved V gene where checked; the cause of the rest is unknown. Recorded for this sample are fewer than 250,000 clones; roughly 90% of them occurred a single time. The ten largest clones take up 2.5% to 3% of the sample. Material for sequencing was PBMCs or T cells enriched from blood (not recorded which). The source is a woman aged 30 to 39 with acute COVID-19.

V gene TRBV4-3 combines with J gene TRBJ2-7, with TRBD1 as a possible D gene (6 bases). With 4 bases removed from V and 4 bases from J, the gap between germline ends came to 20 bases. CDR3 size: 16 residues. Germline V gives CDR1 LGHNA, CDR2 YSLEER. As DNA, the CDR3 is TGCGCCAGCAGCCTTCAAACAGGGTTAGAGACTTACGAGCAGTACTTC. Translating it yields CASSLQTGLETYEQYF.

This rearrangement joins TRBV13 to TRBJ1-1; a weak D match, TRBD1 (6 bases). Looked up from germline, CDR1 is PRHDT and CDR2 is FYEKMQ (reference sequence). The CDR3 consists of 13 residues. The ends were cut back, 0 bases at V and 4 bases at J, with 6 bases in the middle. The CDR3 DNA sequence: TGTGCCAGCAGCTTAGGGGGGGCCACTGAAGCTTTCTTT. As protein: CASSLGGATEAFF.

The V and J genes are TRBV7-2 and TRBJ1-2; 10 bases are a match to TRBD1. Germline V gene data show CDR1 as SGHTA and CDR2 as FQGNSA. After removal of 5 bases from V and 5 bases from J, the junction contained 14 bases not matched to a gene. The CDR3 has 17 amino acids. CDR3 bases: TGTGCCAGCAGCCCGAGACAGGGGGCGAGGTTTAGGTATGGCTACACCTTC. It yields the protein CASSPRQGARFRYGYTF.

The chain employs TRBV18 and TRBJ2-3; TRBD1 matches 9 bases. Looked up from germline, CDR1 is KGHSH and CDR2 is LQKENI. The junction had 4 bases not matched to a gene; V was cut back by 3 bases and J by 9 bases. CDR3 length: 13 residues. CDR3 amino acids: CASSPVQGATQYF. CDR3 coding DNA: TGTGCCAGCTCACCCGTACAGGGGGCAACGCAGTATTTT. Full variable domain (rest looked up from reference TRBV18 and TRBJ2-3): NAGVMQNPRHLVRRRGQEARLRCSPMKGHSHVYWYRQLPEEGLKFMVYLQKENIIDESGMPKERFSAEFPKEGPSILRIQQVVRGDSAAYFCASSPVQGATQYFGPGTRLTVL.

This rearrangement joins TRBV3-1 (or the pseudogene TRBV3-2) to TRBJ1-1, with 8 nucleotides matching TRBD1. V shed 8 bases, J shed 0 bases, and the junction held 2 bases outside the gene matches. Germline V gives CDR1 LGHDT, CDR2 YNNKEL (reference sequence). The CDR3 sequence is 13 residues long. As DNA, the CDR3 is TGTGCCAGCGACAGGGGCCTGAACACTGAAGCTTTCTTT. It encodes CASDRGLNTEAFF.

This clone came up once. The rearrangement uses TRBV4-1 and TRBJ2-6, with 9 nucleotides matching TRBD1. Germline CDR1 and CDR2: MGHRA and YSYEKL. The CDR3 runs 19 residues. The V and J ends lost 1 base and 4 bases, in that order; junction bases with no gene match: 11. CDR3 nucleotide sequence: TGCGCCAGCAGCCAAGGGGCGGGACAGGGCCTATTGGGGGCCAACGTCCTGACTTTC. Its translation: CASSQGAGQGLLGANVLTF.

This chain connects TRBV6-6 to TRBJ1-4; 7 bases are shared with TRBD1. The J segment lost 8 bases and the V segment lost 6 bases, leaving 15 bases of the junction unmatched. The germline gives CDR1 MNHNY, CDR2 SVGAGI (reference sequence). The CDR3 is 16 residues long. The CDR3 region has the DNA TGTGCCAGCAGCAGAAGCCCAGGGGGAGTGGGGGAAAAACTGTTTTTT. Protein sequence: CASSRSPGGVGEKLFF.

The V gene is TRBV6-5, the J gene TRBJ1-2; no reliable D call. The CDR3 length is 14 residues. V dropped 8 bases and J dropped 7 bases, with 20 bases sitting between them. Germline CDR1 MNHEY, CDR2 SVGAGI. The CDR3 bases are TGTGCCAGCCGTCAGAGCGGTGGCAGGTCTGGCTACACCTTC. It codes for CASRQSGGRSGYTF.

This clone is a singleton in its sample. The chain couples TRBV7-2 to TRBJ2-5, with a possible D match to TRBD2 (5 bases). This CDR3 comprises 14 residues. Germline CDR1 SGHTA, CDR2 FQGNSA. V lost 5 bases, J lost 1 base, and 11 bases lay in between. The CDR3 loop is CASSENRGQETQYF. CDR3 DNA sequence: TGTGCCAGCAGCGAAAACCGGGGCCAAGAGACCCAGTACTTC.

V is TRBV11-2 and J is TRBJ1-4, with D perhaps TRBD1 (6 bases). The V end lost 2 bases, the J end lost 3 bases, and 16 bases lay between the germline ends. The CDR3 is 17 amino acids. Germline V gives CDR1 SGHAT, CDR2 FQNNGV. The CDR3 DNA reads as TGTGCCAGCAGCTTATACAGGGTCTTGAGACCTAATGAAAAACTGTTTTTT. Protein: CASSLYRVLRPNEKLFF.

The V call is TRBV5-4, the J call TRBJ1-1; D gene uncertain. CDR1 is SGHNT, CDR2 YYREEE, per germline (reference sequence). V was clipped by 5 bases and J by 2 bases, with 13 bases between them. This CDR3 has 14 amino acids. The chain's CDR3 is CASRYAGKNTEAFF. The CDR3 DNA is TGTGCCAGCAGATATGCCGGGAAAAACACTGAAGCTTTCTTT.

This clone was found once. The gene calls are TRBV28 and TRBJ2-5; 9 bases fit TRBD1. V was pared by 6 bases and J by 5 bases, with 13 bases of the junction left unmatched. Germline V CDR1 and CDR2: MDHEN, SYDVKM. This CDR3 region has 16 residues. CDR3 coding DNA: TGTGCCAGCAGCCTAGCACAGGGGGCAACTAGTGAGACCCAGTACTTC. Residues: CASSLAQGATSETQYF.

V usage is TRBV6-5 and J usage is TRBJ2-1; D may be TRBD1 (5 bases). The germline V and J ends were trimmed by 0 bases and 6 bases, with 9 bases remaining between them. Germline CDR1 and CDR2: MNHEY and SVGAGI. There are 14 residues in the CDR3. CDR3 sequence reads: CASSYSNRINEQFF. In DNA, the CDR3 is TGTGCCAGCAGTTACTCGAACAGGATCAATGAGCAGTTCTTC.

The CDR3 coding sequence is TGCGCCAGCAGCCAAGATCCGGGGGCCTACGAGCAGTACTTC. Protein product: CASSQDPGAYEQYF. The rearrangement joins TRBV4-1 to TRBJ2-7; maybe TRBD2 (6 bases). Germline loops: CDR1 MGHRA, CDR2 YSYEKL. V dropped 0 bases and J dropped 2 bases, with 8 bases sitting between them. The CDR3 is made up of 14 amino acids.

In this sample, this clone turned up a few times. This sequence joins TRBV15 and TRBJ1-2, with 9 bases aligning to TRBD1. CDR3 length: 12 amino acids. Germline CDR1 is LNHNV and CDR2 is YYDKDF (reference sequence). The V segment lost 5 bases and the J segment 7 bases; nucleotides outside the gene matches: 2. In DNA form, the CDR3 reads TGTGCCACCAGCTGGGACAGGGTTGGCTACACCTTC. Protein: CATSWDRVGYTF.

The V call is TRBV6-1, the J call TRBJ1-1; 9 bases line up with TRBD1. The CDR3 contains 16 residues. CDR1 is MNHNS, CDR2 SASEGT, per germline. Trimming cost V 3 bases and J 5 bases; bases outside gene matches: 10. The DNA for the CDR3 is TGTGCCAGCAGTGACGACAGGGGGTTTGGGTTTACTGAAGCTTTCTTT. Translated, it gives CASSDDRGFGFTEAFF.

This clone occurred a few times. The chain links TRBV10-1 to TRBJ1-2, with 8 bases identical to TRBD1. The V gene end was trimmed by 0 bases and the J gene end by 3 bases; junction bases not matched to a gene: 3. Germline CDR1 WNHNN, CDR2 SYGVQD (reference sequence). The CDR3 length is 15 residues. The CDR3 region has the DNA TGCGCCAGCAGTGAGTCGTCAGGGGGCGACTATGGCTACACCTTC. This codes for CASSESSGGDYGYTF.

The genes are TRBV10-3 and TRBJ1-1; the D is unclear. The CDR3 runs 14 residues. Deletions cut 2 bases from V and 4 bases from J, with 11 bases between. Germline V lookup: CDR1 ENHRY, CDR2 SYGVKD. The CDR3 spells CAISERGYATEAFF. In nucleotides, the CDR3 is TGTGCCATCAGTGAGAGAGGATACGCCACTGAAGCTTTCTTT.

This clone was detected a few times. The rearrangement joins TRBV9 to TRBJ2-2; D may be TRBD2 (5 bases). Germline V gives CDR1 SGDLS, CDR2 YYNGEE. V dropped 1 base and J dropped 7 bases, with 14 bases sitting between them. The CDR3 totals 15 residues. The CDR3 region is CASSVNPVGGGELFF. CDR3 coding DNA: TGTGCCAGCAGCGTAAATCCAGTTGGAGGCGGGGAGCTGTTTTTT.

This clone showed up just once. This chain joins TRBV6-1 and TRBJ2-7, with a weak D call TRBD1 (5 bases). V lost 2 bases, J lost 6 bases, and 11 bases lay in between. The germline CDR1 and CDR2 sequences are MNHNS and SASEGT. This CDR3 is built from 13 residues. The CDR3 DNA reads as TGTGCCAGCAGTGAACAGGGTATCCTCGAGCAGTACTTC. Translated: CASSEQGILEQYF.

The chain couples TRBV19 to TRBJ1-2; D gene ambiguous. CDR3 length: 14 residues. The V and J ends lost 7 bases and 6 bases respectively, with 18 bases between them. The germline CDR1 and CDR2 sequences are LNHDA and SQIVND (reference sequence). The CDR3 loop is CASTPVRHSDGYTF. The CDR3 DNA follows: TGTGCCAGTACCCCAGTGAGGCACTCAGATGGCTACACCTTC.

The rearrangement links TRBV4-1 to TRBJ1-1; 11 bases match TRBD1. This CDR3 is 19 amino acids long. Germline trimming cut 0 bases from V and 1 base from J; bases unmatched to any gene: 10. Germline V CDR1 and CDR2: MGHRA, YSYEKL. In DNA, the CDR3 is TGCGCCAGCAGCCAAGAACCCGGGACAGGGGGTGGAAGGAACACTGAAGCTTTCTTT. Encoded protein: CASSQEPGTGGGRNTEAFF.

The genes are TRBV27 and TRBJ1-1; D is unresolved. The ends were cut back, 6 bases at V and 4 bases at J, with 15 bases in the middle. The germline V gene encodes CDR1 MNHEY and CDR2 SMNVEV (reference sequence). The CDR3 is made up of 14 amino acids. This CDR3 reads CASRFGALGTEAFF. The CDR3, as DNA: TGTGCCAGCAGATTTGGAGCCCTGGGCACTGAAGCTTTCTTT.

The chain recombines TRBV5-6 with TRBJ2-1; 9 positions agree with TRBD1. The CDR3 length is 17 residues. The trim removed 4 bases at V and 2 bases at J, leaving 10 bases unmatched. Germline CDR1 and CDR2: SGHDT and YYEEEE. The CDR3 sequence: CASSAGRGQGTYNEQFF. CDR3 in DNA: TGTGCCAGCAGCGCTGGTAGGGGACAGGGAACCTACAATGAGCAGTTCTTC.

This sequence joins TRBV7-8 and TRBJ1-6; TRBD1 matches 9 bases. V lost 0 bases to trimming and J lost 8 bases; unmatched junction nucleotides: 2. Per the germline V gene, CDR1 is SGHVS and CDR2 is FQNEAQ. The CDR3 sequence is 15 residues long. This CDR3 reads CASSLARTGDSPLHF. The CDR3 nucleotides are TGTGCCAGCAGCTTAGCTCGGACAGGGGATTCACCCCTCCACTTT.

The J gene is TRBJ1-5, the V gene TRBV27, with D possibly matching TRBD1 (6 bases). Trimming left V 6 bases short and J 2 bases short, with 14 bases between. Germline V CDR1 and CDR2: MNHEY, SMNVEV (reference sequence). The CDR3 is 15 amino acids. The DNA of the CDR3 is TGTGCCAGCAGCCACACAGGGCATGGCAATCAGCCCCAGCATTTT. It specifies CASSHTGHGNQPQHF.

The count of this clone is one. The genes are TRBV13 and TRBJ2-7; 10 nucleotides align to TRBD1. Trimming took 6 bases from V and 3 from J; bases not matched to a gene: 11. The germline V gene has CDR1 PRHDT and CDR2 FYEKMQ (reference sequence). The CDR3 contains 16 residues. The CDR3 region is CASSPSGQGVGYEQYF. The DNA of the CDR3 is TGTGCCAGCAGTCCAAGCGGACAGGGGGTCGGCTACGAGCAGTACTTC.

V is TRBV15 and J is TRBJ2-1; a possible D gene is TRBD1 (5 bases). The germline V gene has CDR1 LNHNV and CDR2 YYDKDF (reference sequence). The CDR3 contains 15 residues. V gave up 0 bases and J gave up 2 bases, with 8 bases separating them. The CDR3 protein is CATSRDMTAYNEQFF. The CDR3 DNA follows: TGTGCCACCAGCAGAGATATGACAGCCTACAATGAGCAGTTCTTC.

The CDR3 here is CASSSGVQETQYF. DNA for the CDR3: TGTGCCAGCAGCTCCGGGGTTCAAGAGACCCAGTACTTC. This sequence joins TRBV7-8 and TRBJ2-5, with D possibly matching TRBD2 (5 bases). The CDR3 covers 13 residues. V shed 4 bases and J shed 2 bases, with 8 bases lying between them. Germline values: CDR1 SGHVS, CDR2 FQNEAQ.

J is TRBJ2-7 and V is TRBV7-9, with TRBD1 as a possible D gene (5 bases). Germline V gene lookup returns CDR1 SEHNR and CDR2 FQNEAQ (reference sequence). Trimming took off 4 bases at V and 0 bases at J, with 16 bases between the two ends. The CDR3 sequence is 16 residues long. The CDR3 is CASSYLDTGSSYEQYF. In DNA form, the CDR3 reads TGTGCCAGCAGCTACCTGGACACAGGCAGCTCCTACGAGCAGTACTTC.